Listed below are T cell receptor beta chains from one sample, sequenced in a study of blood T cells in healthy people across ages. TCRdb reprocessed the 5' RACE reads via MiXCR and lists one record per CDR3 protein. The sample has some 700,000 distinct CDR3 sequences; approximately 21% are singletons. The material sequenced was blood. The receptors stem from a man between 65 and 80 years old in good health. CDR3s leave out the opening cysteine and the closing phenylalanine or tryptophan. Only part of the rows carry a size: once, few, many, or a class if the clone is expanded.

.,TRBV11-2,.,ASSSDERGGLSREQF
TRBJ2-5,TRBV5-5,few,ASSQGLGFQETQY
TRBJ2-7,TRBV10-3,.,AIRGHIAGDYEQY
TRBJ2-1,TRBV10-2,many,ASNHRRGRVEQF
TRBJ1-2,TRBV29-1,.,SVEDPRGTVYGYT
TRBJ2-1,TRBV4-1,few,ASSRGAGSYNEQF
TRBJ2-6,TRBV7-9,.,ASSTGPRILLGANVLT
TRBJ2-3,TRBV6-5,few,ASSYSLIVGGSTQY
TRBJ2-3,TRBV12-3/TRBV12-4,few,ASSSRQGTDAQY
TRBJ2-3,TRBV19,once,ASSMGGFHTQY
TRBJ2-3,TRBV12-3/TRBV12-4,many,ASSQGPTDTQY
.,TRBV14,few,ASSRIAGAVYNEQF
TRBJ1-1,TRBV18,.,ASSGGALDTEAF
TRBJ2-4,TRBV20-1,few,SANSRQGRNIQY
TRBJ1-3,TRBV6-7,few,ASRSSHSGNTIY
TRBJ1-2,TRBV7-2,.,ASSLEGASYYGYT
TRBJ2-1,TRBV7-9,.,VSSTPLAGTYNEQF
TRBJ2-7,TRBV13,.,ASSPRWSGDYEQY
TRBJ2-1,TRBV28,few,ASSLEDRNHEQF
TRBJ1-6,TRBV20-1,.,SARDPRTANNSLLH
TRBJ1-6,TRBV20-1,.,SAKPGQMNSPLH
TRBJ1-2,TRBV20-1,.,SASGVLGYT
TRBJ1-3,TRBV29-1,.,SARDIGNTIY
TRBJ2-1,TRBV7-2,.,ASSLSSGLAGNNEQF
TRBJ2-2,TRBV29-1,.,SVAWAAGELF
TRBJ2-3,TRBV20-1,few,SARDRSGTSGRTDTQY
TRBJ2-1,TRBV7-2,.,ASSLGRANPYNEQF
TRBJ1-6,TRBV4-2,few,ASSQVKTGINSPLH
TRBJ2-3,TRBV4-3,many,ASRPEAGGKDTQY
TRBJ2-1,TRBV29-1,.,SVEGTSGQTTYNEQF